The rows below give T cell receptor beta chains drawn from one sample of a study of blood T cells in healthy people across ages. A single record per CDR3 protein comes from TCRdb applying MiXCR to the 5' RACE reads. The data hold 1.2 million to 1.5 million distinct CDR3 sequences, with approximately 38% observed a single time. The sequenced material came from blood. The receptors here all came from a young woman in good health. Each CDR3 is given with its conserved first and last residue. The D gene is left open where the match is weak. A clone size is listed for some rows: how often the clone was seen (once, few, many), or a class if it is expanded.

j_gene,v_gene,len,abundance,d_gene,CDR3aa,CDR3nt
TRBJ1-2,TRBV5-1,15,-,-,CASSSRTEGPYGYTF,TGCGCCAGCAGCTCCAGGACAGAAGGCCCCTATGGCTACACCTTC
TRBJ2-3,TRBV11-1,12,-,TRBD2,CATSGSSDTQYF,TGTGCAACTAGCGGGAGTTCAGATACGCAGTATTTT
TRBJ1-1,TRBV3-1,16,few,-,CASSRSDSPASTEAFF,TGTGCCAGCAGCCGCTCGGACAGCCCCGCGAGCACTGAAGCTTTCTTT
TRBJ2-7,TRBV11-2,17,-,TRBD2,CASSLGWLSGTAYEQYF,TGTGCCAGCAGCTTAGGGTGGCTCAGCGGGACCGCCTACGAGCAGTACTTC
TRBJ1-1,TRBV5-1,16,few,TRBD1,CASSPGQGSSNTEAFF,TGCGCCAGCAGCCCGGGACAGGGAAGTTCGAACACTGAAGCTTTCTTT
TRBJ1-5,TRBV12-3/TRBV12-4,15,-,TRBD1,CASSLQGAIAQPQHF,TGTGCCAGCAGTTTACAGGGGGCGATAGCTCAGCCCCAGCATTTT
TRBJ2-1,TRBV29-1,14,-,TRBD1,CSATGGARGNEQFF,TGCAGCGCCACAGGGGGCGCTCGGGGCAATGAGCAGTTCTTC
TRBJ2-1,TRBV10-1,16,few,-,CASSDLTPGAYNEQFF,TGCGCCAGCAGTGATCTGACCCCCGGGGCCTACAATGAGCAGTTCTTC
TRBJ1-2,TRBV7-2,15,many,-,CASSPQGGSDYGYTF,TGTGCCAGCAGCCCACAGGGTGGTAGTGACTATGGCTACACCTTC
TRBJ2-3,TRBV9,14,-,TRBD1,CASTAGGTTDTQYF,TGTGCCAGCACGGCAGGGGGTACAACAGATACGCAGTATTTT
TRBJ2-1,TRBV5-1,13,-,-,CASSLERDNEQFF,TGTGCCAGCAGCCTGGAGAGGGACAATGAGCAGTTCTTC
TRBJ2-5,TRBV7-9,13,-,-,CASNTGGQGTQYF,TGTGCCAGCAACACCGGAGGTCAGGGGACCCAGTACTTC
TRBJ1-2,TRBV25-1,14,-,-,CASSEPGNNYGYTF,TGTGCCAGCAGTGAACCCGGGAATAACTATGGCTACACCTTC
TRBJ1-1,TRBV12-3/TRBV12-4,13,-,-,CASSLGTMLEAFF,TGTGCCAGCAGTCTGGGGACAATGCTCGAAGCTTTCTTT
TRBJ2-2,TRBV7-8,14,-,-,CASSLALATGELFF,TGTGCCAGCAGCTTAGCCCTAGCGACCGGGGAGCTGTTTTTT
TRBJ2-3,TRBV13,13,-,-,CASAGLRTDTQYF,TGTGCCAGCGCGGGACTGCGCACAGATACGCAGTATTTT
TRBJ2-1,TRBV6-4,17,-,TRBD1,CASSPTPGQGSSYEQFF,TGTGCCAGCAGTCCGACCCCGGGACAGGGCAGCTCCTACGAGCAGTTCTTC
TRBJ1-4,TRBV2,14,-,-,CASRRGVANEKLFF,TGTGCCAGCAGGCGAGGGGTTGCCAATGAAAAACTGTTTTTT
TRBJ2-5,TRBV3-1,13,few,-,CASSQVGQETQYF,TGTGCCAGCAGCCAAGTTGGGCAAGAGACCCAGTACTTC
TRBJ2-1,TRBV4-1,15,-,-,CASSHDQSSYNEQFF,TGCGCCAGCAGCCACGACCAGAGCTCCTACAATGAGCAGTTCTTC
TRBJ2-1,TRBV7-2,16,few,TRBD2,CASSPDMTLARNEQFF,TGTGCCAGCAGCCCCGATATGACACTAGCGAGGAATGAGCAGTTCTTC
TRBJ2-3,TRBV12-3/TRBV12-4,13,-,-,CATATTVTDTQYF,TGTGCCACCGCGACTACTGTCACAGATACGCAGTATTTT
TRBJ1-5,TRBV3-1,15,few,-,CASSQEYYSNQPQHF,TGTGCCAGCAGCCAAGAATACTATAGCAATCAGCCCCAGCATTTT
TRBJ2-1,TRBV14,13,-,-,CASSQGLVLEQFF,TGTGCCAGCAGCCAAGGGCTAGTCCTTGAGCAGTTCTTC
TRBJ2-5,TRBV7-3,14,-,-,CASSSYGPPETQYF,TGTGCCAGCAGCTCATACGGACCCCCGGAGACCCAGTACTTC
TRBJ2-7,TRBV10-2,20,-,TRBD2,CASSESTGASGGHAPYEQYF,TGCGCCAGCAGTGAGTCGACTGGGGCTAGCGGGGGCCACGCCCCCTACGAGCAGTACTTC
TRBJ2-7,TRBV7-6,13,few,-,CASSLYRDYEQYF,TGTGCCAGCAGCTTATACAGAGACTACGAGCAGTACTTC
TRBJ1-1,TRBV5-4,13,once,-,CASSAEGYTEAFF,TGTGCCAGCAGCGCGGAGGGGTACACTGAAGCTTTCTTT
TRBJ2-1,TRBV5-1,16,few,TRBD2,CASSLAGTRYGNEQFF,TGCGCCAGCAGCTTGGCCGGGACTAGGTATGGAAATGAGCAGTTCTTC
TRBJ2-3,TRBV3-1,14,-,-,CASSQARQADTQYF,TGTGCCAGCAGCCAAGCTCGACAAGCGGATACGCAGTATTTT
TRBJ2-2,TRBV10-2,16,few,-,CASSEPTKTGEGGLFF,TGCGCCAGCAGTGAGCCAACGAAGACAGGGGAGGGGGGGCTGTTTTTT
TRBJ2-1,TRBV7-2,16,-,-,CASSFSIVASGNEQFF,TGTGCCAGCAGCTTCAGTATAGTAGCGAGCGGCAATGAGCAGTTCTTC
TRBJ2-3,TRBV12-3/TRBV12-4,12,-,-,CASSVLPDTQYF,TGTGCCAGCAGTGTTTTGCCAGATACGCAGTATTTT
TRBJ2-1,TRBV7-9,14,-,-,CASSLAQVNNEQFF,TGTGCCAGCAGCTTAGCGCAGGTGAACAATGAGCAGTTCTTC
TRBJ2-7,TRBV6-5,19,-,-,CASSYSPGLASRGSYEQYF,TGTGCCAGCAGCTACTCGCCAGGGCTGGCTAGCCGAGGCTCCTACGAGCAGTACTTC
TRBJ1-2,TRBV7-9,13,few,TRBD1,CASSIGTGDGYTF,TGTGCCAGCAGCATCGGGACAGGGGATGGCTACACCTTC
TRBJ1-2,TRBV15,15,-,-,CATSRDAAPNYGYTF,TGTGCCACCAGCAGAGATGCAGCACCTAACTATGGCTACACCTTC
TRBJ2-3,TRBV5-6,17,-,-,CASSPPPAGWNTDTQYF,TGTGCCAGCAGCCCCCCCCCAGCGGGTTGGAACACAGATACGCAGTATTTT
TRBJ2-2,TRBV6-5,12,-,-,CASRHGTGELFF,TGTGCCAGCAGACACGGCACCGGGGAGCTGTTTTTT
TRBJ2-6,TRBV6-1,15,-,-,CASIEGVSGANVLTF,TGTGCCAGCATCGAGGGGGTATCTGGGGCCAACGTCCTGACTTTC
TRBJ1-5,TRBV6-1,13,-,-,CASSEVTNQPQHF,TGTGCCAGCAGTGAAGTCACTAATCAGCCCCAGCATTTT
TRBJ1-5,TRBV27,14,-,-,CASSFGSAPWPQHF,TGTGCCAGCAGTTTCGGCAGCGCCCCTTGGCCCCAGCATTTT
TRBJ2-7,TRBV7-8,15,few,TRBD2,CASSSWTSGSDEQYF,TGTGCCAGCAGCTCCTGGACTAGCGGGAGTGACGAGCAGTACTTC
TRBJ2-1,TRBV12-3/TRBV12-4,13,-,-,CASTRSLYNEQFF,TGTGCCAGCACCCGGTCCCTATACAATGAGCAGTTCTTC
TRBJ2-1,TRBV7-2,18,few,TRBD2,CASSPTSGGHSSYNEQFF,TGTGCCAGCAGCCCGACTAGCGGGGGGCACAGCTCCTACAATGAGCAGTTCTTC
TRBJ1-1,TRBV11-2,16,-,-,CASSLVRDPWGTEAFF,TGTGCCAGCAGCTTAGTGCGGGACCCCTGGGGCACTGAAGCTTTCTTT
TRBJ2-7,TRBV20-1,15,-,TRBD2,CSVLLAGGTSYEQYF,TGCAGTGTCCTTCTAGCGGGAGGGACATCCTACGAGCAGTACTTC
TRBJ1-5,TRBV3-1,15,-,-,CASSQESGSNQPQHF,TGTGCCAGCAGCCAAGAGAGCGGTAGCAATCAGCCCCAGCATTTT
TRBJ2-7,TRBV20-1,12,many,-,CSARGSSYEQYF,TGCAGCGCTAGGGGCAGCTCCTACGAGCAGTACTTC
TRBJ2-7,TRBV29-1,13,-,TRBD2,CSVTGLAGSWQYF,TGCAGCGTTACGGGACTAGCGGGATCTTGGCAGTACTTC
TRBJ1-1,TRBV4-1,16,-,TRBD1,CASSLGVRQGLTEAFF,TGCGCCAGCAGCCTGGGTGTGCGACAGGGTCTCACTGAAGCTTTCTTT
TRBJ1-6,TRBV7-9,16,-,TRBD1,CASSRSQGVYNSPLHF,TGTGCCAGCAGCCGTAGCCAGGGGGTTTATAATTCACCCCTCCACTTT
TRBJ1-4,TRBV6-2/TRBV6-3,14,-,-,CASSPDGYNEKLFF,TGTGCCAGCAGCCCCGACGGGTATAATGAAAAACTGTTTTTT